Listed below are T cell receptor beta chains from one sample, sequenced in a study of spatial heterogeneity in lung cancer. A single record per CDR3 protein comes from TCRdb applying MiXCR to the 5' RACE reads. The sample lists about 100,000 distinct CDR3 sequences, 4% to 4.5% occurring once. Here the sequenced sample was lung tumor tissue, taken at surgery. The receptors were sampled from a male donor with early-stage non-small cell lung cancer. The CDR3 runs from the conserved cysteine through the conserved F or W. D genes are given only for firm matches. Not every row has a clone size; where given, it reads once, few, many or a size class.

D	size	V	J	CDR3	DNA
TRBD2	many	TRBV3-1	TRBJ2-1	CASSQRGGDEQFF	TGTGCCAGCAGCCAACGCGGGGGGGATGAGCAGTTCTTC
.	many	TRBV5-6	TRBJ2-3	CASSQSSTDTQYF	TGTGCCAGCAGCCAGAGTAGCACAGATACGCAGTATTTT
.	many	TRBV28	TRBJ2-5	CASRGLVLGETQYF	TGTGCCAGCAGGGGACTGGTCCTAGGGGAGACCCAGTACTTC
TRBD1	many	TRBV20-1	TRBJ1-3	CSATRQGKGNTIYF	TGCAGTGCTACCAGACAGGGAAAAGGAAACACCATATATTTT
.	many	TRBV28	TRBJ1-1	CASRIQENTEAFF	TGTGCCAGCAGAATCCAAGAGAACACTGAAGCTTTCTTT
.	many	TRBV21-1	TRBJ2-1	CASSPKPGDEQFF	TGTGCCAGCAGCCCAAAACCCGGGGATGAGCAGTTCTTC
.	many	TRBV4-1	TRBJ2-3	CASSLIDRSSTDTQYF	TGCGCCAGCAGCCTCATCGACAGGTCTAGCACAGATACGCAGTATTTT
.	many	TRBV11-2	TRBJ2-5	CASSSVGEVTQYF	TGTGCCAGCAGCTCCGTTGGGGAGGTGACCCAGTACTTC
.	many	TRBV28	TRBJ2-4	CASRARGWNIQYF	TGTGCCAGCAGAGCCAGGGGTTGGAACATTCAGTACTTC
.	.	TRBV4-1	TRBJ2-5	CASSPETGLRETQYF	TGCGCCAGCAGCCCGGAAACAGGGCTCCGGGAGACCCAGTACTTC
.	many	TRBV12-3/TRBV12-4	TRBJ2-1	CASTSGRQWSYNEQFF	TGTGCCAGCACCTCTGGCAGGCAGTGGTCCTACAATGAGCAGTTCTTC
TRBD2	.	TRBV5-1	TRBJ2-7	CASSLDSSGQYEQYF	TGCGCCAGCAGCTTGGATAGTAGCGGGCAGTACGAGCAGTACTTC
.	many	TRBV29-1	TRBJ2-5	CSAIVMGQETQYF	TGCAGCGCCATAGTAATGGGGCAAGAGACCCAGTACTTC
.	many	TRBV5-4	TRBJ1-4	CASSSGQGRPHNEKLFF	TGTGCCAGCAGTTCGGGTCAAGGCAGACCCCATAATGAAAAACTGTTTTTT
.	few	TRBV29-1	TRBJ1-4	CSAQGGFNEKLFF	TGCAGCGCCCAGGGAGGGTTTAATGAAAAACTGTTTTTT
TRBD2	.	TRBV20-1	TRBJ2-1	CSAALTSGRLGEQFF	TGCAGTGCCGCACTAACTAGCGGGAGACTCGGTGAGCAGTTCTTC
.	few	TRBV19	TRBJ2-5	CASSDTQETQYF	TGTGCCAGTAGCGACACTCAAGAGACCCAGTACTTC
TRBD2	many	TRBV6-2/TRBV6-3	TRBJ2-7	CATTGLAGSSSPEQYF	TGTGCCACCACGGGACTAGCGGGCTCCTCTAGCCCCGAGCAGTACTTC
TRBD2	many	TRBV29-1	TRBJ2-1	CSVVAGGPGNEQFF	TGCAGCGTTGTAGCGGGAGGGCCAGGGAATGAGCAGTTCTTC
TRBD1	many	TRBV9	TRBJ1-5	CASSESTGTGQPQHF	TGTGCCAGCAGCGAATCGACAGGGACGGGACAGCCCCAGCATTTT
.	few	TRBV3-1	TRBJ2-1	CASSPMSGKFSYNEQFF	TGTGCCAGCAGCCCAATGTCAGGAAAATTCTCCTACAATGAGCAGTTCTTC
.	many	TRBV7-9	TRBJ1-2	CASSSGGANYGYTF	TGTGCCAGCAGCTCCGGCGGGGCTAACTATGGCTACACCTTC
TRBD2	many	TRBV7-9	TRBJ2-3	CASSPRGLLAGEWSDTQYF	TGTGCCAGCAGCCCCCGAGGGCTACTAGCGGGAGAGTGGTCAGATACGCAGTATTTT
.	few	TRBV15	TRBJ2-7	CATSSGGNSYEQYF	TGTGCCACCAGCAGCGGCGGGAATTCATACGAGCAGTACTTC
.	.	TRBV2	TRBJ1-6	CASSEVGSGMNSPLHF	TGTGCCAGCAGTGAAGTCGGTTCGGGGATGAATTCACCCCTCCACTTT
TRBD2	many	TRBV20-1	TRBJ2-3	CSVIGGSGTDTQYF	TGCAGTGTTATTGGCGGGAGTGGTACAGATACGCAGTATTTT
.	many	TRBV6-2/TRBV6-3	TRBJ2-5	CASSLRIGKETQYF	TGTGCCAGCAGTTTGAGGATTGGGAAGGAGACCCAGTACTTC
.	many	TRBV21-1	TRBJ2-5	CASSPWTGEGQETQYF	TGTGCCAGCAGCCCGTGGACAGGGGAGGGACAAGAGACCCAGTACTTC
.	many	TRBV6-6	TRBJ1-4	CASRSTVDEKLFF	TGTGCCAGCAGGTCCACAGTGGATGAAAAACTGTTTTTT
.	many	TRBV11-2	TRBJ2-1	CATGTRLEQFF	TGTGCCACCGGAACTCGCCTGGAGCAGTTCTTC
.	many	TRBV25-1	TRBJ2-5	CASSERGEPMYQETQYF	TGTGCCAGCAGTGAAAGGGGGGAACCGATGTACCAAGAGACCCAGTACTTC
.	few	TRBV10-3	TRBJ2-3	CAIRSSGSTDTQYF	TGTGCCATCAGATCCAGCGGGAGCACAGATACGCAGTATTTT
.	.	TRBV5-1	TRBJ1-2	CASRQIKNSNYGYTF	TGCGCCAGCAGACAAATCAAGAACAGCAACTATGGCTACACCTTC
.	many	TRBV28	TRBJ2-3	CASSSRIFESVSYF	TGTGCCAGCAGTTCTCGAATCTTCGAGAGTGTATCGTATTTT
TRBD1	.	TRBV2	TRBJ2-7	CASSERQGAAEQYF	TGTGCCAGCAGTGAAAGACAGGGGGCGGCCGAGCAGTACTTC
TRBD1	many	TRBV28	TRBJ2-7	CASSLLTGSEQYF	TGTGCCAGCAGTCTCCTGACAGGGTCCGAGCAGTACTTC
.	many	TRBV12-3/TRBV12-4	TRBJ1-1	CASNRREAEAFF	TGTGCCAGCAACCGCCGGGAGGCTGAAGCTTTCTTT
.	few	TRBV25-1	TRBJ2-6	CASRSGSTGANVLTF	TGTGCCAGCAGATCCGGGTCAACTGGGGCCAACGTCCTGACTTTC
TRBD1	many	TRBV25-1	TRBJ1-2	CASSGGGAISYGYTF	TGTGCCAGCAGTGGAGGGGGCGCGATTTCATATGGCTACACCTTC
.	many	TRBV28	TRBJ2-7	CASGDAKRAFDEQYF	TGTGCCAGCGGGGATGCCAAGCGGGCTTTCGACGAGCAGTACTTC
.	many	TRBV6-6	TRBJ2-5	CASSLRGAQETQYF	TGTGCCAGCAGTCTGAGGGGGGCGCAAGAGACCCAGTACTTC
.	many	TRBV18	TRBJ1-5	CASSRQASNQPQHF	TGTGCCAGCTCACGACAGGCTAGCAATCAGCCCCAGCATTTT
.	many	TRBV7-9	TRBJ2-3	CASSRTDSTQYF	TGTGCCAGCAGCCGGACAGATAGTACGCAGTATTTT
TRBD2	many	TRBV20-1	TRBJ2-3	CSAASGGSTDTQYF	TGCAGTGCCGCAAGCGGGGGGAGCACAGATACGCAGTATTTT
.	many	TRBV28	TRBJ1-4	CASTESRGTLQEKLFF	TGTGCCAGCACCGAATCCCGGGGGACATTACAGGAAAAACTGTTTTTT
.	once	TRBV21-1	TRBJ1-1	CASSNRRGQRGTEAFF	TGTGCCAGCAGCAATAGAAGGGGGCAAAGGGGGACTGAAGCTTTCTTT
TRBD2	few	TRBV5-1	TRBJ2-5	CASSLRGGSQETQYF	TGCGCCAGCAGCTTGCGTGGCGGGAGCCAAGAGACCCAGTACTTC
.	.	TRBV27	TRBJ2-7	CASSLGQTDEQYF	TGTGCCAGCAGTTTAGGACAGACCGACGAGCAGTACTTC
.	many	TRBV28	TRBJ1-1	CASSLDHDRRKAFF	TGTGCCAGCAGTCTAGATCACGACAGGAGAAAAGCTTTCTTT
TRBD2	many	TRBV7-9	TRBJ2-5	CASSSSGQETQYF	TGTGCCAGCAGCTCTAGCGGGCAAGAGACCCAGTACTTC
TRBD1	many	TRBV6-5	TRBJ2-3	CASSYAFPDRVRDTQYF	TGTGCCAGCAGTTACGCCTTCCCGGACAGGGTCAGAGATACGCAGTATTTT